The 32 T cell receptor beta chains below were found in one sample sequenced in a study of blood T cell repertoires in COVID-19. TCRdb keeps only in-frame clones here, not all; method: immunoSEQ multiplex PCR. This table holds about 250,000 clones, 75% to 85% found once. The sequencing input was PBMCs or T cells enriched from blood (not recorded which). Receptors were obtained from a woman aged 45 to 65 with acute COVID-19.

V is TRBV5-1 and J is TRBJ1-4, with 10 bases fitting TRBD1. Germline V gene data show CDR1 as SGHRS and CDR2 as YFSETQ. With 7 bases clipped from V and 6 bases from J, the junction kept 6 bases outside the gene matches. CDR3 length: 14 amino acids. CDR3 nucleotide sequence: TGCGCCAGCTCGCCCGGACAGGGGGATGAAAAACTGTTTTTT. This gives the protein CASSPGQGDEKLFF.

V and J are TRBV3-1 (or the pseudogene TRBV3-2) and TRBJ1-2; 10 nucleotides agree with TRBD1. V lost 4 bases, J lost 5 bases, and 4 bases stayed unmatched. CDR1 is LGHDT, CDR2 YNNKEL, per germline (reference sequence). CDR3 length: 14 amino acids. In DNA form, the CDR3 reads TGTGCCAGCAGCCCCGGGACAGGGGAGTATGGCTACACCTTC. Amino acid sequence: CASSPGTGEYGYTF.

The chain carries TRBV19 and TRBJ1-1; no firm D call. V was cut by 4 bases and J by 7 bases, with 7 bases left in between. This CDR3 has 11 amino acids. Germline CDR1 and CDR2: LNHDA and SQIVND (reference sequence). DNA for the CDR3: TGTGCCAGTAGTACGCGGTATGAAGCTTTCTTT. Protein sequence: CASSTRYEAFF.

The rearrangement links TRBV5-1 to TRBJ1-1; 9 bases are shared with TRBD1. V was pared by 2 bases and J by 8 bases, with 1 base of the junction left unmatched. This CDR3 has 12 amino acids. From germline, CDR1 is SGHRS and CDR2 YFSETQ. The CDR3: CASSLTGGEAFF. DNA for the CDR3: TGCGCCAGCAGCTTAACAGGGGGCGAAGCTTTCTTT.

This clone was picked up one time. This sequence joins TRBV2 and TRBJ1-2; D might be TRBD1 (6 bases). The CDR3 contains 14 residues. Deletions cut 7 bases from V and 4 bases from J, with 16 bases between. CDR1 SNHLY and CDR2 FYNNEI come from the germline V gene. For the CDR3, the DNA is TGTGCCAGCAACGAACAGGGTGGGATCTATGGCTACACCTTC. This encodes CASNEQGGIYGYTF.

In DNA, the CDR3 is TGTGCCAGCAGTCTAACGCCCGACAGTGCTAATTGGGCTTTCTTT. The encoded protein is CASSLTPDSANWAFF. The chain links TRBV6-5 to TRBJ1-1; maybe TRBD1 (5 bases). Germline loops: CDR1 MNHEY, CDR2 SVGAGI. V lost 5 bases and J lost 11, with 24 bases in between. The length of the CDR3 is 15 residues.

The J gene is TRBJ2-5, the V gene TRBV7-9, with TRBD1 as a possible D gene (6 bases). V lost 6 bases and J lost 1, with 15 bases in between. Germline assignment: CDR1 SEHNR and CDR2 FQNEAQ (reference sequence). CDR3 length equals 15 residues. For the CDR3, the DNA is TGTGCCAGCAGACCCCGGGACAAGCCCCAAGAGACCCAGTACTTC. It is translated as CASRPRDKPQETQYF.

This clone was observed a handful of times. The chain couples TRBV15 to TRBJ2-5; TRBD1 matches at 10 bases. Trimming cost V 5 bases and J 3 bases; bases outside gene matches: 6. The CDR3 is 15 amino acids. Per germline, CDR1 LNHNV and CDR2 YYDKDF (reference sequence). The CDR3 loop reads CATSPRDRGEETQYF. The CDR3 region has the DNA TGTGCCACCAGCCCCCGGGACAGGGGTGAAGAGACCCAGTACTTC. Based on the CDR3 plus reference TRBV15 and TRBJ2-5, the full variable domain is DAMVIQNPRYQVTQFGKPVTLSCSQTLNHNVMYWYQQKSSQAPKLLFHYYDKDFNNEADTPDNFQSRRPNTSFCFLDIRSPGLGDTAMYLCATSPRDRGEETQYFGPGTRLLVL.

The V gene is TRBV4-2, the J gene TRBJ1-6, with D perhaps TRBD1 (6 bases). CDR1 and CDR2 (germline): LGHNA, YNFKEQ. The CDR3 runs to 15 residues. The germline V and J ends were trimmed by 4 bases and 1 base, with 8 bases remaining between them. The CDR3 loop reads CASSRQESYNSPLHF. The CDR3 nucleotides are TGTGCCAGCAGCCGACAGGAGTCCTATAATTCACCCCTCCACTTT.

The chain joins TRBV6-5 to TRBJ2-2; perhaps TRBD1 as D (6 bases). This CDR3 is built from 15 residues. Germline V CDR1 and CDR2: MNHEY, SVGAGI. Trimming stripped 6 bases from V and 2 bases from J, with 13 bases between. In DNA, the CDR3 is TGTGCCAGCAGACCCCCGGGACAAAACACCGGGGAGCTGTTTTTT. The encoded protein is CASRPPGQNTGELFF.

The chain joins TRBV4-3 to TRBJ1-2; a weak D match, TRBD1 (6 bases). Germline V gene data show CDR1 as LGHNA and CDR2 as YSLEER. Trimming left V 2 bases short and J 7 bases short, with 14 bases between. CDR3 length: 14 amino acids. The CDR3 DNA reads TGCGCCAGCAGCCAACCAGGGGCCGGTGCTGGCTACACCTTC. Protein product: CASSQPGAGAGYTF.

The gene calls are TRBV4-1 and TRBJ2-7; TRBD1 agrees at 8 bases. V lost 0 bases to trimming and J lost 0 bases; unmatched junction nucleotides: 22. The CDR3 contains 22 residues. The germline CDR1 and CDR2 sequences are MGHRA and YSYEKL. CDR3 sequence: CASSQDWWPQGAYVVTSYEQYF. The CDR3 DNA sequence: TGCGCCAGCAGCCAAGATTGGTGGCCCCAGGGGGCCTACGTGGTAACCTCCTACGAGCAGTACTTC.

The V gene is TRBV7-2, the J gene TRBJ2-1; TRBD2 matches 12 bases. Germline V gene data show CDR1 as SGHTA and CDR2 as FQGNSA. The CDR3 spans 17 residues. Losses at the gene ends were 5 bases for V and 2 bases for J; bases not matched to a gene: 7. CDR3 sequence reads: CASSLTSGGTTYNEQFF. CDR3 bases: TGTGCCAGCAGCCTCACTAGCGGGGGGACTACCTACAATGAGCAGTTCTTC. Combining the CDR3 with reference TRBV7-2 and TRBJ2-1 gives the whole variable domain GAGVSQSPSNKVTEKGKDVELRCDPISGHTALYWYRQSLGQGLEFLIYFQGNSAPDKSGLPSDRFSAERTGGSVSTLTIQRTQQEDSAVYLCASSLTSGGTTYNEQFFGPGTRLTVL.

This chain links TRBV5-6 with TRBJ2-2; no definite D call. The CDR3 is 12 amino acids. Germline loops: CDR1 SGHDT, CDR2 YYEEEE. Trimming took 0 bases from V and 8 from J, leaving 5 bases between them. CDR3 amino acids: CASSLDFGELFF. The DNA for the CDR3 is TGTGCCAGCAGCTTGGACTTTGGGGAGCTGTTTTTT.

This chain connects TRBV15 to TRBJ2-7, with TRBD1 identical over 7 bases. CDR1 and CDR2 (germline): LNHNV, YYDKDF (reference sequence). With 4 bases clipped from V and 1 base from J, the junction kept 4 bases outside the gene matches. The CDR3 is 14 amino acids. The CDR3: CATSMDRLSYEQYF. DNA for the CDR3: TGTGCCACCAGCATGGACAGGCTTTCCTACGAGCAGTACTTC.

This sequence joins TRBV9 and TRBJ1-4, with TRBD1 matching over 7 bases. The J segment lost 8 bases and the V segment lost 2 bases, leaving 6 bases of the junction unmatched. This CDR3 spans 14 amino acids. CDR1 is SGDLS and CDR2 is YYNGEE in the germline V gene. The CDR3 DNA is TGTGCCAGCAGCGTTGACAGGGACCGAGAAAAACTGTTTTTT. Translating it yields CASSVDRDREKLFF.

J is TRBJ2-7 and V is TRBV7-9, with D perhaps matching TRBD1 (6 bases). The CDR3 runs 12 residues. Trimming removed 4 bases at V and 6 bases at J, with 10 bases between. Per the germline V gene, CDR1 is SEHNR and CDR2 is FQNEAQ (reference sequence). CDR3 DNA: TGTGCCAGCAGCTATGGGGGCGTCGAGCAGTACTTC. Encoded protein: CASSYGGVEQYF.

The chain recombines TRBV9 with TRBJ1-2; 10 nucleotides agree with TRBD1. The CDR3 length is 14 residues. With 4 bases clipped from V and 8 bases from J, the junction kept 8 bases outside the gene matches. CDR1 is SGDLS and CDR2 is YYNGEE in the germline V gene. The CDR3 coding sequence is TGTGCCAGCAGCCCCACGGACAGGGGGGTAGGCTACACCTTC. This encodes CASSPTDRGVGYTF.

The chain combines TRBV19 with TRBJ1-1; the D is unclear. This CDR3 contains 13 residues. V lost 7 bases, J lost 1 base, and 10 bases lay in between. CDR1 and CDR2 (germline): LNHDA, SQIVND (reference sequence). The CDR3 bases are TGTGCCAGTACCTCGACACCGAACACTGAAGCTTTCTTT. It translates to CASTSTPNTEAFF.

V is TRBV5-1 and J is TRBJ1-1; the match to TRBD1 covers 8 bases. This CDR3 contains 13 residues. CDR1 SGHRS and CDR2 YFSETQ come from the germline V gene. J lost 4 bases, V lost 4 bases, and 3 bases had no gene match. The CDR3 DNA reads TGCGCCAGCAGCGACAGGGGAATCACTGAAGCTTTCTTT. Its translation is CASSDRGITEAFF.

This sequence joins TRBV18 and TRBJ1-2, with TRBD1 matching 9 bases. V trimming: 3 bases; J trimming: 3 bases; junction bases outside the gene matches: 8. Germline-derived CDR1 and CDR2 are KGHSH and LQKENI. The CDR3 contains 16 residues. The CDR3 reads CASSPQQGAEDYGYTF. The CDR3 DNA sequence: TGTGCCAGCTCACCCCAACAGGGGGCAGAGGACTATGGCTACACCTTC.

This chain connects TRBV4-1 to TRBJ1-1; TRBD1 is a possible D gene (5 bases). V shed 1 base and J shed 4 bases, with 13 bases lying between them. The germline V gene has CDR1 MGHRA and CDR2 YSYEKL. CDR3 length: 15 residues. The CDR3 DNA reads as TGCGCCAGCAGCCAAGTGGCGGGGCCGGGCACTGAAGCTTTCTTT. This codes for CASSQVAGPGTEAFF.

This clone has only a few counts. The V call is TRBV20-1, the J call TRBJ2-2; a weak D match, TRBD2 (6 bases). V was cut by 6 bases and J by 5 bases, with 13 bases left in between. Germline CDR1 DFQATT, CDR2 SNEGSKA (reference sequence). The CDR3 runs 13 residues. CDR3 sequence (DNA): TGCAGTGCCAGTAGGGGAGGAACCGGGGAGCTGTTTTTT. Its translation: CSASRGGTGELFF.

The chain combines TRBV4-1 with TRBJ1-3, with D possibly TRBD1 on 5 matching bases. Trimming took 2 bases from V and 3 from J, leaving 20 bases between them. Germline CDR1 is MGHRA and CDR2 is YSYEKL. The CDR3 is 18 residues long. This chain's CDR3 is CASSQYRDSGWSGNTIYF. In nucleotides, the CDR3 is TGCGCCAGCAGCCAATACCGGGACTCGGGGTGGAGTGGAAACACCATATATTTT.

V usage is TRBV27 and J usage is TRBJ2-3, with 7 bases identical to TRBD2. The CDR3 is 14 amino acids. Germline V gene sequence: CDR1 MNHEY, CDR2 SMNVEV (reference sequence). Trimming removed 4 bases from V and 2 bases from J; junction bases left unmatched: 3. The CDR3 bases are TGTGCCAGCAGTTGGACTAGACTCACAGATACGCAGTATTTT. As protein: CASSWTRLTDTQYF.

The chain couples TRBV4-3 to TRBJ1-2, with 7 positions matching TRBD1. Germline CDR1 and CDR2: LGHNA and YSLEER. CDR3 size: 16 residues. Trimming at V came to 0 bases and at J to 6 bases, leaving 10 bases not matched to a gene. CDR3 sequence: CASSQDLNRGEDGYTF. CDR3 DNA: TGCGCCAGCAGCCAAGATCTGAACAGGGGAGAAGATGGCTACACCTTC.

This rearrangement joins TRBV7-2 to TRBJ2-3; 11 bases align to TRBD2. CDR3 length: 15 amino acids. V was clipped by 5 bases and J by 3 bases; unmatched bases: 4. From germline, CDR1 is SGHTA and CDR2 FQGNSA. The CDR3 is CASSPSGGRTDTQYF. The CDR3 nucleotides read TGTGCCAGCAGCCCTAGCGGGGGGCGGACAGATACGCAGTATTTT.

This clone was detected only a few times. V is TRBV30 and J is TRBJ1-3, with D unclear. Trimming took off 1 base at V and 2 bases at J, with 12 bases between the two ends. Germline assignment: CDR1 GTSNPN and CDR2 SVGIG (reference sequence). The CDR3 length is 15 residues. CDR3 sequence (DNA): TGTGCCTGGAGTGCCTCCCGAGCACCTGGAAACACCATATATTTT. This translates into CAWSASRAPGNTIYF.

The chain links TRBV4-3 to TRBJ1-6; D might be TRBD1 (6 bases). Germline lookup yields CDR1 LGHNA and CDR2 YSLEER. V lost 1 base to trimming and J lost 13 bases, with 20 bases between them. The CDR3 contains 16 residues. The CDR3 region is CASSQGLGGTASPLHF. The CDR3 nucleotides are TGCGCCAGCAGCCAAGGTCTAGGGGGAACGGCCTCGCCCCTCCACTTT.

CDR3 sequence: CASSPPAQGEMNTEAFF. In DNA, the CDR3 is TGTGCCAGCAGCCCCCCGGCACAGGGCGAAATGAACACTGAAGCTTTCTTT. The genes are TRBV3-1 (or the pseudogene TRBV3-2) and TRBJ1-1; D possibly corresponds to TRBD1 (6 bases). Trimming stripped 4 bases from V and 0 bases from J, with 18 bases between. The CDR3 is 17 amino acids. Germline CDR1 LGHDT, CDR2 YNNKEL (reference sequence).

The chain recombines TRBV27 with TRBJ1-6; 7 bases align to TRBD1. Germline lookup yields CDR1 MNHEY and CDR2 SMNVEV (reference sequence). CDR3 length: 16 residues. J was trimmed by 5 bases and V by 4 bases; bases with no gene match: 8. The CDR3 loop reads CASSSSGTADNSPLHF. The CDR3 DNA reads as TGTGCCAGCAGTTCCTCCGGGACAGCTGATAATTCACCCCTCCACTTT.

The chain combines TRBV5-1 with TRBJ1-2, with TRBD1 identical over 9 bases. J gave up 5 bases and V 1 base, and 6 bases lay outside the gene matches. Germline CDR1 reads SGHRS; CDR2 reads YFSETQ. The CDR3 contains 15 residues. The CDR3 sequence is CASSLSQTGGYGYTF. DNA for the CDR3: TGCGCCAGCAGCTTGAGCCAGACAGGGGGGTATGGCTACACCTTC.